These T cell receptor beta chains were read from a single sample in a study of beta chain features in type 1 diabetes. Clones were sequenced by immunoSEQ multiplex PCR, and TCRdb holds only the in-frame ones, with some missing. In the table there are hundreds of thousands of clones, 13% of which are singletons. Sequencing was performed on naive CD4+ T cells from blood. Source of these receptors: a man aged 18-30 years with type 1 diabetes. Both conserved end residues are part of each CDR3. D genes are given only for firm matches. The size of a clone is reported for some rows only, either as once, few or many, or as a class for expanded clones.

v_call: TRBV7-9
j_call: TRBJ2-1
clone_size: .
d_call: .
cdr3_aa: CASSEGGWRSNEQFF
cdr3_nt: TGTGCCAGCAGCGAAGGGGGGTGGCGGAGCAATGAGCAGTTCTTC

v_call: TRBV7-2
j_call: TRBJ1-6
clone_size: .
d_call: TRBD1
cdr3_aa: CASSLGPPGGKTYNSPLHF
cdr3_nt: TGTGCCAGCAGCTTAGGCCCCCCAGGGGGCAAAACTTATAATTCACCCCTCCACTTT

v_call: TRBV20-1
j_call: TRBJ1-2
clone_size: few
d_call: .
cdr3_aa: CSALWAGGYTF
cdr3_nt: TGCAGTGCTCTCTGGGCGGGCGGCTACACCTTC

v_call: TRBV2
j_call: TRBJ2-1
clone_size: .
d_call: .
cdr3_aa: CASSGVGKEFF
cdr3_nt: TGTGCCAGCTCGGGAGTTGGTAAGGAGTTCTTC

v_call: TRBV25-1
j_call: TRBJ2-7
clone_size: few
d_call: .
cdr3_aa: CASSESGLALHEQYF
cdr3_nt: TGTGCCAGCAGTGAATCGGGGCTAGCTCTACACGAGCAGTACTTC

v_call: TRBV28
j_call: TRBJ2-1
clone_size: few
d_call: .
cdr3_aa: CASSLSLPEQFF
cdr3_nt: TGTGCCAGCAGTTTATCCCTCCCTGAGCAGTTCTTC

v_call: TRBV18
j_call: TRBJ1-6
clone_size: few
d_call: .
cdr3_aa: CASSPGRSGDSPLHF
cdr3_nt: TGTGCCAGCTCGCCGGGTCGGTCTGGGGATTCACCCCTCCACTTT

v_call: TRBV7-9
j_call: TRBJ1-1
clone_size: .
d_call: .
cdr3_aa: CASSSGGTQAFF
cdr3_nt: TGTGCCAGCAGCTCTGGGGGGACACAAGCTTTCTTT

v_call: TRBV30
j_call: TRBJ1-3
clone_size: .
d_call: .
cdr3_aa: CAWSEVSNTIYF
cdr3_nt: TGTGCCTGGAGTGAAGTCAGTAACACCATATATTTT

v_call: TRBV9
j_call: TRBJ2-1
clone_size: .
d_call: TRBD2
cdr3_aa: CASSVGTSGGNEQFF
cdr3_nt: TGTGCCAGCAGCGTCGGGACTAGCGGGGGCAATGAGCAGTTCTTC

v_call: TRBV6-5
j_call: TRBJ2-7
clone_size: .
d_call: .
cdr3_aa: CASSYSVSYEQYF
cdr3_nt: TGTGCCAGCAGTTACTCGGTCTCCTACGAGCAGTACTTC

v_call: TRBV6-5
j_call: TRBJ2-7
clone_size: .
d_call: .
cdr3_aa: CASSYSSLRGLYEQYF
cdr3_nt: TGTGCCAGCAGTTACTCGTCGCTGCGGGGCCTGTACGAGCAGTACTTC

v_call: TRBV29-1
j_call: TRBJ1-3
clone_size: few
d_call: .
cdr3_aa: CSVEELGRGTIYF
cdr3_nt: TGCAGCGTTGAAGAATTGGGCCGCGGCACCATATATTTT

v_call: TRBV2
j_call: TRBJ2-3
clone_size: .
d_call: .
cdr3_aa: CASILGASTDTQYF
cdr3_nt: TGTGCCAGCATATTGGGGGCCAGCACAGATACGCAGTATTTT

v_call: TRBV7-9
j_call: TRBJ1-1
clone_size: .
d_call: .
cdr3_aa: CASSSWPFF
cdr3_nt: TGTGCCAGCAGCTCGTGGCCTTTCTTT

v_call: TRBV5-4
j_call: TRBJ1-5
clone_size: .
d_call: .
cdr3_aa: CASSPDLGQPQHF
cdr3_nt: TGTGCCAGCAGCCCCGACTTGGGTCAGCCCCAGCATTTT

v_call: TRBV4-1
j_call: TRBJ2-5
clone_size: few
d_call: .
cdr3_aa: CASSQVASTSQETQYF
cdr3_nt: TGCGCCAGCAGCCAGGTAGCGTCAACCTCCCAAGAGACCCAGTACTTC

v_call: TRBV7-9
j_call: TRBJ1-1
clone_size: few
d_call: .
cdr3_aa: CASSLVAWASSNTEAFF
cdr3_nt: TGTGCCAGCAGCTTAGTGGCGTGGGCCAGCTCCAACACTGAAGCTTTCTTT

v_call: TRBV20-1
j_call: TRBJ1-2
clone_size: .
d_call: .
cdr3_aa: CSARGGRGYTF
cdr3_nt: TGCAGTGCTAGAGGTGGCAGGGGCTACACCTTC

v_call: TRBV30
j_call: TRBJ1-4
clone_size: few
d_call: .
cdr3_aa: CAWSQQAFNEKLFF
cdr3_nt: TGTGCCTGGAGCCAACAGGCCTTTAATGAAAAACTGTTTTTT

v_call: TRBV10-3
j_call: TRBJ1-5
clone_size: few
d_call: .
cdr3_aa: CAISMGTGSDQPQHF
cdr3_nt: TGTGCCATCAGTATGGGAACAGGGAGTGATCAGCCCCAGCATTTT

v_call: TRBV15
j_call: TRBJ2-7
clone_size: few
d_call: .
cdr3_aa: CATSSQSSYEQYF
cdr3_nt: TGTGCCACCAGCAGCCAGAGCTCCTACGAGCAGTACTTC

v_call: TRBV25-1
j_call: TRBJ2-3
clone_size: few
d_call: TRBD2
cdr3_aa: CASSEGTSGGMTDTQYF
cdr3_nt: TGTGCCAGCAGTGAGGGGACTAGCGGGGGGATGACAGATACGCAGTATTTT

v_call: TRBV21-1
j_call: TRBJ1-1
clone_size: .
d_call: .
cdr3_aa: CASTKGDTEAFF
cdr3_nt: TGTGCCAGCACCAAGGGGGACACTGAAGCTTTCTTT

v_call: TRBV27
j_call: TRBJ2-1
clone_size: .
d_call: .
cdr3_aa: CASSFREGDEQFF
cdr3_nt: TGTGCCAGCAGTTTTCGGGAAGGGGATGAGCAGTTCTTC

v_call: TRBV7-3
j_call: TRBJ2-2
clone_size: .
d_call: .
cdr3_aa: CASSLGPPLDTGELFF
cdr3_nt: TGTGCCAGCAGCTTGGGCCCACCGTTGGACACCGGGGAGCTGTTTTTT

v_call: TRBV19
j_call: TRBJ2-5
clone_size: .
d_call: .
cdr3_aa: CASSLDKQETQYF
cdr3_nt: TGTGCCAGTAGCTTGGACAAACAAGAGACCCAGTACTTC

v_call: TRBV20-1
j_call: TRBJ2-7
clone_size: .
d_call: .
cdr3_aa: CSAGGTYEQYF
cdr3_nt: TGCAGTGCAGGGGGAACCTACGAGCAGTACTTC

v_call: TRBV30
j_call: TRBJ1-1
clone_size: few
d_call: .
cdr3_aa: CAWNVVLNTEAFF
cdr3_nt: TGTGCCTGGAACGTGGTCCTGAACACTGAAGCTTTCTTT

v_call: TRBV6-1
j_call: TRBJ1-2
clone_size: .
d_call: TRBD1
cdr3_aa: CASSEERWDRVDGYTF
cdr3_nt: TGTGCCAGCAGTGAGGAAAGGTGGGACAGGGTGGATGGCTACACCTTC

v_call: TRBV9
j_call: TRBJ2-3
clone_size: .
d_call: TRBD2
cdr3_aa: CASSVAGTLAGLDTQYF
cdr3_nt: TGTGCCAGCAGCGTAGCGGGAACTCTAGCGGGACTGGATACGCAGTATTTT

v_call: TRBV7-2
j_call: TRBJ2-5
clone_size: .
d_call: TRBD2
cdr3_aa: CASSPISGGLQTQYF
cdr3_nt: TGTGCCAGCAGCCCTATTAGCGGGGGGTTGCAGACCCAGTACTTC

v_call: TRBV6-6
j_call: TRBJ1-2
clone_size: .
d_call: TRBD1
cdr3_aa: CASTTAVTGAYGYTF
cdr3_nt: TGTGCCAGCACCACCGCCGTGACAGGGGCCTATGGCTACACCTTC

v_call: TRBV4-1
j_call: TRBJ2-1
clone_size: few
d_call: TRBD1
cdr3_aa: CASSSVTGLGNEQFF
cdr3_nt: TGCGCCAGCAGCAGCGTGACAGGGCTCGGTAATGAGCAGTTCTTC

v_call: TRBV7-9
j_call: TRBJ2-7
clone_size: few
d_call: .
cdr3_aa: CASSLESGDYEQYF
cdr3_nt: TGTGCCAGCAGCTTAGAATCAGGGGATTACGAGCAGTACTTC

v_call: TRBV7-6
j_call: TRBJ2-3
clone_size: .
d_call: .
cdr3_aa: CASSLEVGSWYF
cdr3_nt: TGTGCCAGCAGCTTAGAGGTGGGGTCTTGGTATTTT

v_call: TRBV29-1
j_call: TRBJ2-2
clone_size: .
d_call: .
cdr3_aa: CSVEWAGELFF
cdr3_nt: TGCAGCGTTGAATGGGCCGGGGAGCTGTTTTTT

v_call: TRBV7-9
j_call: TRBJ1-6
clone_size: .
d_call: .
cdr3_aa: CASSSAIVGSSYNSPLHF
cdr3_nt: TGTGCCAGCAGCTCCGCCATTGTGGGGAGCTCCTATAATTCACCCCTCCACTTT

v_call: TRBV6-6
j_call: TRBJ1-5
clone_size: .
d_call: TRBD1
cdr3_aa: CASSPQGASQPQHF
cdr3_nt: TGTGCCAGCAGTCCGCAGGGGGCTAGTCAGCCCCAGCATTTT

v_call: TRBV6-5
j_call: TRBJ1-4
clone_size: .
d_call: .
cdr3_aa: CASSYDGQFELFF
cdr3_nt: TGTGCCAGCAGTTACGATGGACAGTTTGAACTGTTTTTT

v_call: TRBV5-5
j_call: TRBJ2-5
clone_size: .
d_call: .
cdr3_aa: CASRKGPTEETQYF
cdr3_nt: TGTGCCAGCCGGAAGGGACCGACAGAAGAGACCCAGTACTTC

v_call: TRBV29-1
j_call: TRBJ2-1
clone_size: few
d_call: .
cdr3_aa: CSVEEAVKQFF
cdr3_nt: TGCAGCGTTGAGGAAGCAGTTAAGCAGTTCTTC

v_call: TRBV9
j_call: TRBJ1-3
clone_size: few
d_call: .
cdr3_aa: CASSARQSSGNTIYF
cdr3_nt: TGTGCCAGCAGCGCCCGACAGAGCTCTGGAAACACCATATATTTT

v_call: TRBV7-9
j_call: TRBJ2-7
clone_size: .
d_call: TRBD1
cdr3_aa: CASSFETGQYEQYF
cdr3_nt: TGTGCCAGCAGCTTTGAGACAGGGCAGTACGAGCAGTACTTC

v_call: TRBV9
j_call: TRBJ2-1
clone_size: few
d_call: .
cdr3_aa: CASNSGSWALNEQFF
cdr3_nt: TGTGCCAGCAATTCCGGAAGTTGGGCTCTGAATGAGCAGTTCTTC

v_call: TRBV2
j_call: TRBJ2-7
clone_size: few
d_call: .
cdr3_aa: CASSEKVTSYEQYF
cdr3_nt: TGTGCCAGCAGTGAAAAGGTCACGTCCTACGAGCAGTACTTC

v_call: TRBV29-1
j_call: TRBJ1-2
clone_size: few
d_call: .
cdr3_aa: CSVEDPARYGYTF
cdr3_nt: TGCAGCGTTGAAGATCCAGCCCGATACGGCTACACCTTC

v_call: TRBV28
j_call: TRBJ2-6
clone_size: .
d_call: .
cdr3_aa: CASIRAGANVLTF
cdr3_nt: TGTGCCAGCATCAGGGCTGGGGCCAACGTCCTGACTTTC

v_call: TRBV6-1
j_call: TRBJ2-4
clone_size: .
d_call: .
cdr3_aa: CASRPVDVENIQYF
cdr3_nt: TGTGCCAGCAGGCCGGTGGACGTCGAAAACATTCAGTACTTC

v_call: TRBV5-1
j_call: TRBJ2-2
clone_size: .
d_call: TRBD2
cdr3_aa: CASSFSGAGGELFF
cdr3_nt: TGCGCCAGCAGCTTCAGCGGGGCCGGCGGGGAGCTGTTTTTT

v_call: TRBV9
j_call: TRBJ1-5
clone_size: .
d_call: .
cdr3_aa: CASSLMADQPQHF
cdr3_nt: TGTGCCAGCAGCCTAATGGCCGATCAGCCCCAGCATTTT

v_call: TRBV11-2
j_call: TRBJ2-2
clone_size: .
d_call: TRBD1
cdr3_aa: CASSLGGQHTGELFF
cdr3_nt: TGTGCCAGCAGCTTAGGGGGACAGCACACCGGGGAGCTGTTTTTT

v_call: TRBV19
j_call: TRBJ1-1
clone_size: few
d_call: .
cdr3_aa: CASLEGADTEAFF
cdr3_nt: TGTGCCAGCCTTGAAGGGGCCGACACTGAAGCTTTCTTT

v_call: TRBV7-2
j_call: TRBJ2-6
clone_size: few
d_call: .
cdr3_aa: CASSQRRGSGANVLTF
cdr3_nt: TGTGCCAGCAGCCAGAGACGGGGCTCTGGGGCCAACGTCCTGACTTTC

v_call: TRBV2
j_call: TRBJ1-6
clone_size: few
d_call: .
cdr3_aa: CASSGEQDSPLHF
cdr3_nt: TGTGCCAGCAGTGGGGAACAGGACTCACCCCTCCACTTT

v_call: TRBV5-1
j_call: TRBJ2-7
clone_size: .
d_call: .
cdr3_aa: CASSLDAGAPGMYF
cdr3_nt: TGCGCCAGCAGCTTGGACGCAGGGGCCCCGGGGATGTACTTC